The following is a T cell receptor (beta chain) sequence with its context. Antigen unknown. Treatment noted: 15 to 20 received Ad26.COV2.S at low or high dose, single or two shots; several received placebo; per-sample allocation not given. Day 63 after the first injection of vaccine or placebo was the sampling time. Germline CDR1 and CDR2: LGHDT and YNNKEL (reference sequence). This CDR3 is built from 16 residues. J gave up 4 bases and V 2 bases, and 3 bases lay outside the gene matches. This sample was included in a study of Ad26.COV2.S vaccination and SARS-CoV-2 variants. In the study overall: Ad26.COV2.S shots went into the muscle once or twice, 56 days apart. Findings of the study overall: Post-vaccination breadth of spike-specific CD8+ and CD4+ T cell responses was reportedly substantial.

Assay: immunoSEQ multiplex PCR; the TCRdb copy retains only in-frame clones and omits some. The sample gives some 480,000 clones, around nine tenths of which show up once; 9.5% to 15% is in the top ten. The rearrangement uses TRBV3-1 (or the pseudogene TRBV3-2) and TRBJ2-1; 12 nucleotides agree with TRBD2. The origin of this receptor is a person aged 18 to 65 who received the Ad26.COV2.S COVID-19 vaccine or a placebo. The source was peripheral blood, collected in a trial of Ad26.COV2.S vaccine versus placebo. CDR3 DNA sequence: TGTGCCAGCAGCCAAACCCTAGCGGGAGGGTACAATGAGCAGTTCTTC. It is translated as CASSQTLAGGYNEQFF.